These T cell receptor beta chains were read from a single sample in a study of T cell responses to AZD1222 COVID-19 vaccine. The data were produced by immunoSEQ multiplex PCR, yet TCRdb's version contains in-frame clones alone and is incomplete. Of some 180,000 clones in the sample, approximately 92% were seen once. Sequenced here: peripheral blood, sampled on day 0 of AZD1222 vaccination. The receptor source for this set is an adult in good health. The CDR3 runs from the conserved cysteine through the conserved F or W. A D gene is named only where the DNA matches it firmly. The size entry is marked missing in some rows and otherwise reads once, few, many or a size class.

v_gene	abundance	len	d_gene	j_gene	CDR3nt	CDR3aa
TRBV4-1	.	16	TRBD1	TRBJ2-7	TGCGCCAGCAGCCAGCATTCCGGGACAGGGGTCTACGAGCAGTACTTC	CASSQHSGTGVYEQYF
TRBV18	.	15	TRBD1	TRBJ1-5	TGTGCCAGCTCTAGTGACAGGGTTGTGAATCAGCCCCAGCATTTT	CASSSDRVVNQPQHF
TRBV7-9	.	12	.	TRBJ1-1	TGTGCCAGCAGCTTAGCCGGCCCTGTGGCTTTCTTT	CASSLAGPVAFF
TRBV4-2	.	15	.	TRBJ2-2	TGTGCCAGCAGCCAAGGGACAGCGAACACCGGGGAGCTGTTTTTT	CASSQGTANTGELFF
TRBV7-9	.	14	.	TRBJ1-2	TGTGCCAGCAGCTGGGGCTCATTAAGCGGTGGCTACACCTTC	CASSWGSLSGGYTF
TRBV5-4	.	15	TRBD2	TRBJ2-2	TGTGCCAGCAGTTCGGGACTAGCGGAGACCGGGGAGCTGTTTTTT	CASSSGLAETGELFF
TRBV20-1	.	10	.	TRBJ1-1	TGCAGTGCTACCCGGACTGAAGCTTTCTTT	CSATRTEAFF
TRBV6-5	.	15	.	TRBJ1-1	TGTGCCAGCAGTTACCTTCCCCGGGGGAACACTGAAGCTTTCTTT	CASSYLPRGNTEAFF
TRBV10-3	.	15	.	TRBJ1-2	TGTGCCATCAGTGAGGGTGTAGGTCCGGGCTATGGCTACACCTTC	CAISEGVGPGYGYTF
TRBV3-1/TRBV3-2	once	15	.	TRBJ2-1	TGTGCCAGCAGCCAAGAGAGTAGCGGTATCAATGAGCAGTTCTTC	CASSQESSGINEQFF
TRBV7-9	.	13	.	TRBJ1-4	TGTGCCAGCAGCTCGTCAACTAATGAAAAACTGTTTTTT	CASSSSTNEKLFF
TRBV10-3	.	15	TRBD1	TRBJ1-5	TGTGCCATCAGTCAGGGGGAGGGGCCCAGGGAACCCCAGCATTTT	CAISQGEGPREPQHF
TRBV27	.	13	.	TRBJ1-6	TGTGCCAGCAGTTTTAACAGTAATTCACCCCTCCACTTT	CASSFNSNSPLHF
TRBV9	.	14	TRBD2	TRBJ2-5	TGTGCCAGCAGCTCAAGCGGGGTAGGAGAGACCCAGTACTTC	CASSSSGVGETQYF
TRBV4-2	once	13	.	TRBJ1-6	TGTGCCAGCAGCCAAGGGACGGGCTCACCCCTCCACTTT	CASSQGTGSPLHF
TRBV11-2	once	11	.	TRBJ2-1	TGTGCCAGCACTGACCTTAATGAGCAGTTCTTC	CASTDLNEQFF
TRBV19	.	14	.	TRBJ2-1	TGTGCCAGTAGTACGAAGAGCGACGTCGGTGAGCAGTTCTTC	CASSTKSDVGEQFF
TRBV18	once	16	.	TRBJ2-3	TGTGCCAGCTCACCACAGACGGCCGGCGGATCAGATACGCAGTATTTT	CASSPQTAGGSDTQYF
TRBV5-1	.	14	.	TRBJ1-1	TGCGCCAGCAGCTACAATGCGAAGAACACTGAAGCTTTCTTT	CASSYNAKNTEAFF
TRBV3-1/TRBV3-2	.	15	TRBD1	TRBJ1-5	TGTGCCAGCAGCCGGGGACAGTATAGCAATCAGCCCCAGCATTTT	CASSRGQYSNQPQHF
TRBV11-2	.	15	TRBD2	TRBJ2-1	TGTGCCAGCAGCTTAGGCGGGAGGGCCTACAATGAGCAGTTCTTC	CASSLGGRAYNEQFF
TRBV4-2	.	14	.	TRBJ2-1	TGTGCCAGCAGCCAAGAATCGGGGAAAAATGAGCAGTTCTTC	CASSQESGKNEQFF
TRBV29-1	.	10	.	TRBJ1-2	TGCAGCGTTGCCTCCAGCGGCTACACCTTC	CSVASSGYTF
TRBV6-2/TRBV6-3	.	13	TRBD1	TRBJ1-2	TGTGCCAGCAGTTTTATCCCCGGACAGGGATACACCTTC	CASSFIPGQGYTF
TRBV28	.	15	TRBD1	TRBJ1-2	TGTGCCAGCAGTACTGGACAGGGGGCTATCTATGGCTACACCTTC	CASSTGQGAIYGYTF
TRBV4-1	.	15	TRBD2	TRBJ2-2	TGCGCCAGCAGCCTTCTAGCGGCTAACACCGGGGAGCTGTTTTTT	CASSLLAANTGELFF